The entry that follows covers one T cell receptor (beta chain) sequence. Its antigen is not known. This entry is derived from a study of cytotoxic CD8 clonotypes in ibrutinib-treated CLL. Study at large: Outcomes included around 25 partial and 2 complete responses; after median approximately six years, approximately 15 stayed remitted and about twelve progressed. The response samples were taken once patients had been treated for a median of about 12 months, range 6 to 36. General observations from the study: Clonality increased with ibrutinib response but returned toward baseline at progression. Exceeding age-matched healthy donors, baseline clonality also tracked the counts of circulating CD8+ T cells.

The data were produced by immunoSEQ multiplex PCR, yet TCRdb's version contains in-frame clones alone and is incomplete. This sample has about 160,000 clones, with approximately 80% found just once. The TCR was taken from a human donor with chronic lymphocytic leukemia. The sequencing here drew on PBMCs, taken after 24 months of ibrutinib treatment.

Here the CDR3 reads CASRREGLLNNEQFF. CDR3 DNA sequence: TGTGCCAGCAGGAGGGAGGGACTACTGAACAATGAGCAGTTCTTC. This chain links TRBV6-1 with TRBJ2-1; 7 positions match TRBD2. Germline CDR1 reads MNHNS; CDR2 reads SASEGT. V was clipped by 6 bases and J by 5 bases; unmatched bases: 10. The CDR3 has 15 amino acids.